Listed here is a single T cell receptor beta chain. Its cognate antigen is unknown. The record originates from a study of cytomegalovirus exposure and HLA in healthy donors. Overall study findings and caveats: The classifier, whose performance was assessed in both the original and validation cohorts, reportedly diagnosed cytomegalovirus status with high specificity and sensitivity.

Trimming cost V 4 bases and J 1 base; bases outside gene matches: 6. There are 15 residues in the CDR3. Germline V CDR1 and CDR2: KGHSH, LQKENI. With 60 Vbeta and 13 Jbeta primers, the PCR was carried out. The protocol was immunoSEQ multiplex PCR, while the TCRdb copy is restricted to in-frame clones and leaves out a portion. This repertoire shows 150,000 or so clones, over 70% found once; its top ten account for about 6.7%. Sequenced input: PBMCs. The J gene is TRBJ2-5, the V gene TRBV18; 7 positions agree with TRBD1. The receptor's source is a woman aged 40 to 55 in good health and CMV-seropositive. The CDR3 loop is CASSQTGMGQETQYF. CDR3 DNA sequence: TGTGCCAGCTCACAGACAGGGATGGGCCAAGAGACCCAGTACTTC.